Listed here are 31 T cell receptor beta chains from one sample, sequenced in a study of cytomegalovirus exposure and HLA in healthy donors. Clones were read by immunoSEQ multiplex PCR, and TCRdb kept only the in-frame ones, dropping some. The sample shows roughly 150,000 clones, around nine tenths of them seen only once. The specimen sequenced was PBMCs. Every receptor here comes from a man younger than 35 in good health and CMV-seropositive.

This sequence joins TRBV30 and TRBJ2-1; D unresolved. The V end was cut by 6 bases, the J end by 3 bases, with 12 bases between. Germline loops: CDR1 GTSNPN, CDR2 SVGIG (reference sequence). This CDR3 region has 13 residues. Here the CDR3 DNA reads TGTGCCTGCGGAGCCGACGACTACAATGAGCAGTTCTTC. Encoded protein: CACGADDYNEQFF.

CDR3 sequence: CSAGSTEAFF. DNA of the CDR3: TGCAGTGCAGGGAGCACTGAAGCTTTCTTT. This chain joins TRBV20-1 and TRBJ1-1; no clear D gene. The germline V gene encodes CDR1 DFQATT and CDR2 SNEGSKA (reference sequence). CDR3 size: 10 residues. V was shortened by 6 bases and J by 4 bases, with 6 bases between the two germline ends.

V usage is TRBV2 and J usage is TRBJ2-5; 9 bases fit TRBD2. CDR3 size: 14 residues. Germline V gives CDR1 SNHLY, CDR2 FYNNEI. Unmatched junction bases numbered 4, after V lost 6 bases and J lost 2 bases. CDR3 amino acids: CASRGGLAQETQYF. The CDR3 DNA is TGTGCCAGCAGGGGGGGACTAGCACAAGAGACCCAGTACTTC.

This clone appeared once. This sequence joins TRBV7-2 and TRBJ2-7, with D possibly TRBD2 on 6 matching bases. Germline V lookup: CDR1 SGHTA, CDR2 FQGNSA. The CDR3 sequence is 14 residues long. Between the trimmed V and J ends, which lost 1 base and 4 bases, there was a span of 11 bases. The CDR3: CASSLDPGGYEQYF. The DNA for the CDR3 is TGTGCCAGCAGCTTAGATCCCGGGGGATACGAGCAGTACTTC.

V and J are TRBV6-1 and TRBJ1-1; no firm D call. The CDR3 consists of 13 residues. Germline lookup yields CDR1 MNHNS and CDR2 SASEGT. Trimming pared 4 bases from V and 1 base from J, leaving 7 bases between. In DNA form, the CDR3 reads TGTGCCAGCAGTGGTAGCTGGAACACTGAAGCTTTCTTT. It translates to CASSGSWNTEAFF.

This chain connects TRBV10-3 to TRBJ2-3; perhaps TRBD2 as D (6 bases). The CDR3 covers 13 residues. Germline V lookup: CDR1 ENHRY, CDR2 SYGVKD. V lost 11 bases, J lost 2 bases, and 14 bases lay in between. CDR3 sequence reads: CASQGGVTDTQYF. DNA for the CDR3: TGTGCCTCCCAGGGCGGGGTCACAGATACGCAGTATTTT.

This sequence joins TRBV5-6 and TRBJ1-2; a weak D match, TRBD1 (5 bases). Deletions cut 2 bases from V and 6 bases from J, with 14 bases between. Germline CDR1 SGHDT, CDR2 YYEEEE. This CDR3 contains 14 residues. CDR3 sequence (DNA): TGTGCCAGCAGCTTAGGGGCGGACCTAGATGGCTACACCTTC. The encoded protein is CASSLGADLDGYTF. The full variable domain, completed using reference TRBV5-6 and TRBJ1-2, is DAGVTQSPTHLIKTRGQQVTLRCSPKSGHDTVSWYQQALGQGPQFIFQYYEEEERQRGNFPDRFSGHQFPNYSSELNVNALLLGDSALYLCASSLGADLDGYTFGSGTRLTVV.

The chain joins TRBV6-5 to TRBJ2-3; D not resolved. V lost 8 bases and J lost 8, with 11 bases in between. From germline, CDR1 is MNHEY and CDR2 SVGAGI. The CDR3 runs to 11 residues. For the CDR3, the DNA is TGTGCCAGCGAAACCTTCGGTACGCAGTATTTT. Protein product: CASETFGTQYF.

The chain has TRBV5-1 and TRBJ2-1, with TRBD1 matching over 9 bases. J was trimmed by 7 bases and V by 2 bases; bases with no gene match: 4. The CDR3 sequence is 14 residues long. Germline values: CDR1 SGHRS, CDR2 YFSETQ. Here the CDR3 reads CASSLGTGRNEQFF. The CDR3 coding sequence is TGCGCCAGCAGCTTAGGGACAGGGAGGAATGAGCAGTTCTTC.

The chain links TRBV5-4 to TRBJ1-1, with a tentative D call TRBD1 (6 bases). The V and J ends lost 4 bases and 1 base respectively, with 11 bases between them. The CDR3 has 14 residues. Germline-derived CDR1 and CDR2 are SGHNT and YYREEE (reference sequence). The DNA for the CDR3 is TGTGCCAGCAGCCGGGGACACTCGAACACTGAAGCTTTCTTT. It yields the protein CASSRGHSNTEAFF.

The chain couples TRBV11-3 to TRBJ2-2, with D perhaps matching TRBD1 (6 bases). In germline, CDR1 is SGHNT, CDR2 YENEEA. This CDR3 contains 15 residues. The V end was cut by 5 bases, the J end by 7 bases, with 17 bases between. This CDR3 reads CASSTGHLEVGELFF. As DNA, the CDR3 is TGTGCCAGCAGCACGGGACACCTAGAAGTCGGGGAGCTGTTTTTT.

In its sample, this clone was seen once. The rearrangement joins TRBV6-1 to TRBJ1-2, with 9 bases matching TRBD1. The CDR3 spans 15 residues. Germline V gene data show CDR1 as MNHNS and CDR2 as SASEGT. Germline trimming cut 7 bases from V and 4 bases from J; bases unmatched to any gene: 10. The CDR3 is CASIRDRALIYGYTF. The CDR3 region has the DNA TGTGCCAGCATTCGGGACAGGGCGTTAATCTATGGCTACACCTTC.

V is TRBV7-9 and J is TRBJ1-2, with D possibly being TRBD1 (6 bases). The germline V gene has CDR1 SEHNR and CDR2 FQNEAQ (reference sequence). The CDR3 runs 14 residues. V lost 5 bases to trimming and J lost 2 bases, with 12 bases between them. The CDR3 region is CASSESGTNYGYTF. In DNA form, the CDR3 reads TGTGCCAGCAGCGAATCCGGGACAAACTATGGCTACACCTTC.

The rearrangement uses TRBV2 and TRBJ1-2; 8 positions match TRBD1. V was clipped by 8 bases and J by 8 bases; unmatched bases: 19. The CDR3 is 16 residues long. Germline V CDR1 and CDR2: SNHLY, FYNNEI. The CDR3 spells CASAATDREILFGYTF. As DNA, the CDR3 is TGTGCCAGCGCAGCAACGGACAGGGAAATATTGTTCGGCTACACCTTC.

There are a few counts of this clone. The chain is built from TRBV18 and TRBJ1-1, with TRBD1 matching over 8 bases. Trimming removed 6 bases from V and 8 bases from J; junction bases left unmatched: 8. This CDR3 is 13 amino acids long. Germline CDR1 KGHSH, CDR2 LQKENI. Here the CDR3 reads CASSLDRDLEAFF. CDR3 nucleotides: TGTGCCAGCTCTCTGGACAGGGACCTAGAAGCTTTCTTT.

J is TRBJ1-2 and V is TRBV5-1, with TRBD1 identical over 9 bases. J was trimmed by 7 bases and V by 1 base; bases with no gene match: 5. CDR1 is SGHRS and CDR2 is YFSETQ in the germline V gene. The CDR3 runs to 14 residues. In DNA, the CDR3 is TGCGCCAGCAGCTTGCCGGGACAGGGAGGTGGCTACACCTTC. Its translation is CASSLPGQGGGYTF.

The chain couples TRBV11-3 to TRBJ2-5; 12 positions match TRBD1. The germline gives CDR1 SGHNT, CDR2 YENEEA. This CDR3 has 15 amino acids. The J segment lost 5 bases and the V segment lost 3 bases, leaving 4 bases of the junction unmatched. The CDR3 DNA sequence: TGTGCCAGCAGCTTCGGGACAGGGGGCGCGGAGACCCAGTACTTC. Protein sequence: CASSFGTGGAETQYF.

J is TRBJ1-4 and V is TRBV29-1, with 7 bases matching TRBD1. The CDR3 covers 13 residues. The V gene end was trimmed by 6 bases and the J gene end by 4 bases; junction bases not matched to a gene: 5. Germline loops: CDR1 SQVTM, CDR2 ANQGSEA. The CDR3 spells CSVAGTVNEKLFF. The CDR3 coding sequence is TGCAGCGTGGCCGGGACAGTTAATGAAAAACTGTTTTTT.

V is TRBV27 and J is TRBJ1-6, with 8 bases aligning to TRBD1. Trimming took 6 bases from V and 10 from J; bases not matched to a gene: 8. The CDR3 extends over 14 amino acids. Germline CDR1 MNHEY, CDR2 SMNVEV (reference sequence). The chain's CDR3 is CASSQGAPASPLHF. Here the CDR3 DNA reads TGTGCCAGCAGCCAGGGGGCCCCGGCATCACCCCTCCACTTT.

V and J are TRBV27 and TRBJ2-2, with D perhaps TRBD1 (6 bases). Per germline, CDR1 MNHEY and CDR2 SMNVEV (reference sequence). The CDR3 runs 15 residues. V lost 4 bases to trimming and J lost 1 base, with 10 bases between them. The CDR3 loop is CASSSGTLNTGELFF. CDR3 DNA: TGTGCCAGCAGTTCCGGGACACTGAACACCGGGGAGCTGTTTTTT.

The V and J genes are TRBV5-6 and TRBJ1-6; 8 nucleotides agree with TRBD1. The CDR3 spans 15 residues. Germline V gene sequence: CDR1 SGHDT, CDR2 YYEEEE. J lost 9 bases, V lost 0 bases, and 5 bases had no gene match. CDR3 sequence (DNA): TGTGCCAGCAGCTTGGATCAGGGGGCTCGTTCACCCCTCCACTTT. It codes for CASSLDQGARSPLHF. The whole variable domain, filled in from reference TRBV5-6 and TRBJ1-6, reads DAGVTQSPTHLIKTRGQQVTLRCSPKSGHDTVSWYQQALGQGPQFIFQYYEEEERQRGNFPDRFSGHQFPNYSSELNVNALLLGDSALYLCASSLDQGARSPLHFGNGTRLTVT.

The CDR3 here is CASSLDIYEQYF. The CDR3 nucleotides are TGTGCCAGCAGCTTAGATATATACGAGCAGTACTTC. V usage is TRBV11-2 and J usage is TRBJ2-7; D is undetermined. Germline loops: CDR1 SGHAT, CDR2 FQNNGV. This CDR3 has 12 residues. V lost 0 bases to trimming and J lost 4 bases, with 4 bases between them.

The V and J genes are TRBV7-5 and TRBJ1-2; the D call of TRBD1 is as the table states it, not checked on the DNA. TRBV7-5 is shown as a pseudogene. This CDR3 is 15 amino acids long. This CDR3 reads CVRSLRRDNNYGYTF. In DNA form, the CDR3 reads TGTGTCAGAAGCCTACGCCGGGACAATAACTATGGCTACACCTTC.

This clone has just one count. The J gene is TRBJ1-4, the V gene TRBV11-2; D call uncertain. Germline values: CDR1 SGHAT, CDR2 FQNNGV. The CDR3 spans 12 residues. V dropped 3 bases and J dropped 6 bases, with 5 bases sitting between them. In DNA form, the CDR3 reads TGTGCCAGCAGCTTCAATCATGAAAAACTGTTTTTT. Amino acid sequence: CASSFNHEKLFF.

This chain links TRBV10-2 with TRBJ1-5, with D possibly matching TRBD1 (6 bases). The CDR3 totals 17 residues. The germline V gene encodes CDR1 WSHSY and CDR2 SAAADI. The V gene lost 6 bases and the J gene lost 1 base, with 19 bases spanning the gap. The CDR3 bases are TGCGCCAGCAGGGCCCGGGTTGGGGGCGGGAGCAATCAGCCCCAGCATTTT. Amino acid sequence: CASRARVGGGSNQPQHF.

Only a few counts were recorded for this clone. V gene TRBV30 combines with J gene TRBJ1-2, with 8 bases aligning to TRBD1. The V and J ends lost 1 base and 5 bases, in that order; junction bases with no gene match: 6. This CDR3 region has 14 residues. Germline V gives CDR1 GTSNPN, CDR2 SVGIG (reference sequence). CDR3 amino acids: CAWSETGGVYGYTF. CDR3 coding DNA: TGTGCCTGGAGTGAAACAGGGGGAGTATATGGCTACACCTTC. Combining the CDR3 with reference TRBV30 and TRBJ1-2 gives the whole variable domain SQTIHQWPATLVQPVGSPLSLECTVEGTSNPNLYWYRQAAGRGLQLLFYSVGIGQISSEVPQNLSASRPQDRQFILSSKKLLLSDSGFYLCAWSETGGVYGYTFGSGTRLTVV.

J is TRBJ1-5 and V is TRBV27, with D unresolved. CDR1 and CDR2 (germline): MNHEY, SMNVEV (reference sequence). This CDR3 has 15 amino acids. The V gene lost 0 bases and the J gene lost 7 bases, with 13 bases spanning the gap. CDR3 loop: CASSLSEGARQPQHF. The CDR3 DNA reads as TGTGCCAGCAGTTTATCGGAGGGAGCGAGGCAGCCCCAGCATTTT.

The rearrangement uses TRBV5-4 and TRBJ2-2; 7 nucleotides match TRBD2. The CDR3 extends over 16 amino acids. The V gene's germline CDR1 is SGHNT and CDR2 YYREEE (reference sequence). V was clipped by 5 bases and J by 3 bases; unmatched bases: 10. CDR3: CASREGGPQDTGELFF. As DNA, the CDR3 is TGTGCCAGCAGGGAGGGAGGGCCCCAGGACACCGGGGAGCTGTTTTTT.

The V call is TRBV2, the J call TRBJ2-7, with D uncertain. V shed 3 bases and J shed 2 bases, with 17 bases lying between them. In germline, CDR1 is SNHLY, CDR2 FYNNEI. The CDR3 is 16 amino acids. The CDR3 region is CASSEGTVVATYEQYF. CDR3 nucleotide sequence: TGTGCCAGCAGTGAGGGTACAGTTGTTGCAACCTACGAGCAGTACTTC.

The chain uses TRBV18 and TRBJ2-2; D not certain. Germline CDR1 KGHSH, CDR2 LQKENI. CDR3 length equals 13 residues. Deletions cut 3 bases from V and 7 bases from J, with 9 bases between. CDR3 nucleotide sequence: TGTGCCAGCTCACCGGAGTTGGGCGGGGAGCTGTTTTTT. This translates into CASSPELGGELFF.

The J gene is TRBJ1-2, the V gene TRBV6-1; the match to TRBD1 covers 8 bases. V was pared by 2 bases and J by 5 bases, with 10 bases of the junction left unmatched. The V gene's germline CDR1 is MNHNS and CDR2 SASEGT. CDR3 size: 16 residues. CDR3: CASSETNDRGVYGYTF. The CDR3 DNA follows: TGTGCCAGCAGTGAAACGAATGACAGGGGCGTATATGGCTACACCTTC.